The 5 T cell receptor beta chains presented below share a single source sample, sequenced in a study of T cells in localized non-small cell lung cancer. The assay was immunoSEQ multiplex PCR, and TCRdb's table has in-frame clones only and misses some. The sample shows just over 70,000 clones, 80% to 90% of them seen only once. Source: peripheral blood, taken before any cancer treatment. Receptor source: a male donor older than 55 with stage III squamous cell lung carcinoma.

This clone was recorded only once. The chain combines TRBV5-1 with TRBJ1-5; D gene unclear. The germline CDR1 and CDR2 sequences are SGHRS and YFSETQ. This CDR3 is built from 15 residues. V was cut by 0 bases and J by 2 bases, with 9 bases left in between. The CDR3 DNA sequence: TGCGCCAGCAGCTTGGAAGGTTGGGGCAATCAGCCCCAGCATTTT. Encoded protein: CASSLEGWGNQPQHF.

This clone was seen only a few times. This chain uses TRBV6-5 with TRBJ1-1, with unresolved D. Germline values: CDR1 MNHEY, CDR2 SVGAGI. V shed 5 bases and J shed 4 bases, with 14 bases lying between them. The CDR3 extends over 14 amino acids. CDR3 DNA: TGTGCCAGCAGTCCCCCGGGGTCTGTCACTGAAGCTTTCTTT. This codes for CASSPPGSVTEAFF.

J is TRBJ1-2 and V is TRBV29-1, with 7 bases matching TRBD1. The CDR3 runs 14 residues. Germline values: CDR1 SQVTM, CDR2 ANQGSEA. V was pared by 6 bases and J by 4 bases, with 11 bases of the junction left unmatched. As DNA, the CDR3 is TGCAGCGTGACCCCTGGACAGGCGGGCTATGGCTACACCTTC. It encodes CSVTPGQAGYGYTF. Based on the CDR3 plus reference TRBV29-1 and TRBJ1-2, the full variable domain is SAVISQKPSRDICQRGTSLTIQCQVDSQVTMMFWYRQQPGQSLTLIATANQGSEATYESGFVIDKFPISRPNLTFSTLTVSNMSPEDSSIYLCSVTPGQAGYGYTFGSGTRLTVV.

The chain employs TRBV28 and TRBJ2-3; 9 bases align to TRBD2. CDR3 length: 15 residues. The J segment lost 6 bases and the V segment lost 2 bases, leaving 6 bases of the junction unmatched. Germline lookup yields CDR1 MDHEN and CDR2 SYDVKM. For the CDR3, the DNA is TGTGCCAGCAGTTTACCGCAGACTAGCGGTGATACGCAGTATTTT. Translated, it gives CASSLPQTSGDTQYF. Filled out from reference TRBV28 and TRBJ2-3, the complete variable domain reads DVKVTQSSRYLVKRTGEKVFLECVQDMDHENMFWYRQDPGLGLRLIYFSYDVKMKEKGDIPEGYSVSREKKERFSLILESASTNQTSMYLCASSLPQTSGDTQYFGPGTRLTVL.

This chain connects TRBV4-2 to TRBJ1-4; D is possibly TRBD1 (5 bases). CDR1 LGHNA and CDR2 YNFKEQ come from the germline V gene. The CDR3 extends over 15 amino acids. V was trimmed by 0 bases and J by 8 bases, leaving 13 bases between them. The CDR3 DNA reads as TGTGCCAGCAGCCAAGAGGGGGGGATGAACGAAAAACTGTTTTTT. Amino acids: CASSQEGGMNEKLFF.